The 21 T cell receptor beta chains given below trace back to one sample, sequenced in a study of CD8+ T cells in alopecia areata. RNA extraction was followed by reverse transcription into cDNA, which acted as the sequencing template. Sequenced by immunoSEQ multiplex PCR; TCRdb stores in-frame clones only, minus some. Found here are about 190,000 clones, more than 55% of them singletons; the top ten hold 0.65% to 0.7%. Treatment here: oral pan-JAK inhibitor, 5-10 mg twice daily. The specimen comprised CD4+ T cells sorted from blood, sampled at week 4, from a patient treated with tofacitinib. The receptor set was obtained from a human donor with alopecia areata.

The rearrangement links TRBV29-1 to TRBJ2-4; TRBD2 aligns across 8 bases. This CDR3 is built from 15 residues. Losses at the gene ends were 0 bases for V and 2 bases for J; bases not matched to a gene: 3. Germline CDR1 is SQVTM and CDR2 is ANQGSEA. The CDR3 DNA follows: TGCAGCGTTGAAGACGGGAGGGTCACCAAAAACATTCAGTACTTC. This translates into CSVEDGRVTKNIQYF.

This clone was detected once. Given a much more abundant clone one base away, this may be a read error. This chain connects TRBV7-8 to TRBJ2-6; no firm D call. CDR1 SGHVS and CDR2 FQNEAQ come from the germline V gene. The CDR3 is 13 residues long. V was shortened by 4 bases and J by 0 bases, with 1 base between the two germline ends. CDR3 bases: TGTGCCAGCAGCTCCTCTGGGGCCAACGTCCTGACTTTC. This translates into CASSSSGANVLTF.

This clone was picked up a small number of times. V is TRBV15 and J is TRBJ2-5, with D possibly TRBD1 on 5 matching bases. The germline gives CDR1 LNHNV, CDR2 YYDKDF (reference sequence). The CDR3 loop spans 15 amino acids. The germline V and J ends were trimmed by 0 bases and 2 bases, with 10 bases remaining between them. This CDR3 reads CATSRESGIQETQYF. The CDR3 DNA reads as TGTGCCACCAGCAGAGAGTCAGGGATACAAGAGACCCAGTACTTC.

CDR3 amino acids: CASSAQGALDYGYTF. CDR3 DNA sequence: TGTGCCAGCAGCGCCCAGGGGGCTTTGGACTATGGCTACACCTTC. The chain links TRBV9 to TRBJ1-2, with 8 bases aligning to TRBD1. Germline CDR1 reads SGDLS; CDR2 reads YYNGEE. After removal of 3 bases from V and 3 bases from J, the junction contained 7 bases not matched to a gene. The CDR3 spans 15 residues.

The chain has TRBV7-3 and TRBJ2-7, with 9 bases aligning to TRBD2. V gave up 0 bases and J gave up 3 bases; unmatched junction bases: 12. The CDR3 extends over 18 amino acids. Germline CDR1 and CDR2: SGHTA and FQGTGA. DNA of the CDR3: TGTGCCAGCAGCTTAACCCCCGGAGCGGGGGGCCCTCACTACGAGCAGTACTTC. Protein product: CASSLTPGAGGPHYEQYF.

V is TRBV29-1 and J is TRBJ2-7; the match to TRBD1 covers 10 bases. This CDR3 spans 14 amino acids. The V and J ends lost 5 bases and 2 bases, in that order; junction bases with no gene match: 6. Germline CDR1 is SQVTM and CDR2 is ANQGSEA. The CDR3 sequence is CSVTRGTGAYEQYF. Here the CDR3 DNA reads TGCAGCGTTACCCGGGGGACAGGGGCCTACGAGCAGTACTTC.

The CDR3 here is CASSYTKTGYEQYF. In DNA, the CDR3 is TGTGCCAGCAGTTACACGAAGACAGGGTACGAGCAGTACTTC. This rearrangement joins TRBV6-5 to TRBJ2-7, with 7 nucleotides matching TRBD1. There are 14 residues in the CDR3. V lost 2 bases to trimming and J lost 4 bases; unmatched junction nucleotides: 5. The germline CDR1 and CDR2 sequences are MNHEY and SVGAGI.

The CDR3 DNA follows: TGTGCCAGCAGTTCGGACAGTTTTCCTCCTATGTACGAGCAGTACTTC. The encoded protein is CASSSDSFPPMYEQYF. V usage is TRBV6-5 and J usage is TRBJ2-7; a possible D gene is TRBD1 (6 bases). V lost 4 bases, J lost 4 bases, and 20 bases lay in between. Germline V gene data show CDR1 as MNHEY and CDR2 as SVGAGI. The CDR3 length is 16 residues.

This clone has a handful of counts. J is TRBJ1-5 and V is TRBV18; possibly TRBD1 for D (5 bases). With 4 bases removed from V and 9 bases from J, the gap between germline ends came to 22 bases. From germline, CDR1 is KGHSH and CDR2 LQKENI. The CDR3 totals 16 residues. The CDR3 loop is CASSRADGGLLSPQHF. CDR3 DNA sequence: TGTGCCAGCTCACGCGCGGACGGGGGGTTGTTGTCGCCCCAGCATTTT.

CDR3 sequence reads: CASSHWGQSYEQYF. The CDR3 nucleotides are TGCGCCAGCAGCCACTGGGGACAGTCCTACGAGCAGTACTTC. This chain uses TRBV4-1 with TRBJ2-7, with 7 bases fitting TRBD1. CDR3 length equals 14 residues. V lost 3 bases, J lost 1 base, and 3 bases stayed unmatched. From germline, CDR1 is MGHRA and CDR2 YSYEKL.

The chain is built from TRBV29-1 and TRBJ2-5, with 7 bases that match TRBD2. With 5 bases clipped from V and 3 bases from J, the junction kept 3 bases outside the gene matches. The CDR3 is 12 residues long. CDR1 is SQVTM and CDR2 is ANQGSEA in the germline V gene. The CDR3 protein is CSVFGREETQYF. CDR3 DNA: TGCAGCGTTTTTGGGAGGGAAGAGACCCAGTACTTC.

This clone was seen a handful of times. The genes are TRBV29-1 and TRBJ1-1; D uncertain. Germline V lookup: CDR1 SQVTM, CDR2 ANQGSEA. V gave up 1 base and J gave up 11 bases, with 8 bases separating them. CDR3 length equals 10 residues. The CDR3 DNA reads as TGCAGCGTTGAAGCGTTGGGCGCTTTCTTT. It encodes CSVEALGAFF.

J is TRBJ1-5 and V is TRBV5-1; 8 bases line up with TRBD1. The V segment lost 3 bases and the J segment 8 bases; nucleotides outside the gene matches: 10. CDR1 is SGHRS, CDR2 YFSETQ, per germline. This CDR3 has 15 residues. The CDR3: CASSSGAGGGEPQHF. CDR3 sequence (DNA): TGCGCCAGCAGCTCTGGAGCAGGGGGCGGTGAGCCCCAGCATTTT.

The CDR3 loop is CATYNGAVDEQFF. Written as DNA, the CDR3 is TGTGCCACCTATAACGGCGCGGTCGATGAGCAGTTCTTC. The chain carries TRBV5-4 and TRBJ2-1, with D hard to call. The CDR3 sequence is 13 residues long. Per germline, CDR1 SGHNT and CDR2 YYREEE (reference sequence). Trimming stripped 9 bases from V and 8 bases from J, with 18 bases between.

The chain is built from TRBV9 and TRBJ2-1; 9 bases map to TRBD1. The V segment lost 5 bases and the J segment 2 bases; nucleotides outside the gene matches: 5. Germline-derived CDR1 and CDR2 are SGDLS and YYNGEE. The CDR3 consists of 15 residues. The chain's CDR3 is CASSRGQGTYNEQFF. In DNA, the CDR3 is TGTGCCAGCAGTAGGGGACAGGGCACCTACAATGAGCAGTTCTTC.

The rearrangement joins TRBV4-2 to TRBJ2-3; 7 bases match TRBD2. J lost 2 bases, V lost 5 bases, and 10 bases had no gene match. The CDR3 loop spans 16 amino acids. Germline CDR1 and CDR2: LGHNA and YNFKEQ. CDR3 coding DNA: TGTGCCAGCAGCTCGGTAGCGGGTACTATCACAGATACGCAGTATTTT. Amino acids: CASSSVAGTITDTQYF.

V is TRBV5-4 and J is TRBJ2-7; D is unresolved. From germline, CDR1 is SGHNT and CDR2 YYREEE (reference sequence). The CDR3 runs 17 residues. V was cut by 2 bases and J by 3 bases, with 21 bases left in between. CDR3 sequence (DNA): TGTGCCAGCAGCTTACAAAACCCGGGCCCAACCATCTACGAGCAGTACTTC. It yields the protein CASSLQNPGPTIYEQYF.

The chain combines TRBV6-5 with TRBJ2-1; 7 bases line up with TRBD1. Germline V CDR1 and CDR2: MNHEY, SVGAGI. The CDR3 is 14 amino acids. Unmatched junction bases numbered 10, after V lost 10 bases and J lost 4 bases. CDR3: CATARRTGYNEQFF. CDR3 coding DNA: TGTGCCACCGCCCGTCGGACAGGTTACAATGAGCAGTTCTTC.

This clone was seen only a few times. The chain employs TRBV20-1 and TRBJ2-7, with D hard to call. Germline CDR1 and CDR2: DFQATT and SNEGSKA (reference sequence). CDR3 length: 10 amino acids. Trimming stripped 5 bases from V and 5 bases from J, with 7 bases between. This CDR3 is CSAGVDEQYF. For the CDR3, the DNA is TGCAGTGCTGGAGTTGACGAGCAGTACTTC.

The chain has TRBV7-9 and TRBJ2-7; the D gene is possibly TRBD2 (6 bases). Germline V gives CDR1 SEHNR, CDR2 FQNEAQ (reference sequence). V lost 2 bases to trimming and J lost 3 bases, with 14 bases between them. CDR3 size: 15 residues. CDR3 residues: CASSLRRDQSYEQYF. The DNA of the CDR3 is TGTGCCAGCAGCTTAAGGCGGGACCAGAGCTACGAGCAGTACTTC.

This clone showed up just a few times. The sample contains more than one DNA sequence encoding this CDR3. The chain uses TRBV30 and TRBJ1-3; D is undetermined. The CDR3 spans 11 residues. V was pared by 2 bases and J by 2 bases, with 1 base between. The germline V gene has CDR1 GTSNPN and CDR2 SVGIG (reference sequence). The CDR3 sequence: CAWSTGNTIYF. For the CDR3, the DNA is TGTGCCTGGAGTACTGGAAACACCATATATTTT.